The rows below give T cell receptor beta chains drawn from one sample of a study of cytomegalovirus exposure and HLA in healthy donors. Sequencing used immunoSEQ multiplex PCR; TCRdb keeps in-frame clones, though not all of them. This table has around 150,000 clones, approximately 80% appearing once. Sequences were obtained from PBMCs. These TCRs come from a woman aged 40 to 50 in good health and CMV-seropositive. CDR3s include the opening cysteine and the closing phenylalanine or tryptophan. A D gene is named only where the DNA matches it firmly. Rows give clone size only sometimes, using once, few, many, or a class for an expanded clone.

CDR3 protein: CSSSPGGIDEKLFF
CDR3 DNA: TGTTCCAGCAGCCCAGGGGGGATCGACGAAAAACTGTTTTTT
J gene: TRBJ1-4
clone size: NA
V gene: TRBV7-9
D gene: TRBD1

CDR3 protein: CASSLGYTSGSSTDTQYF
CDR3 DNA: TGTGCCAGCAGCTTAGGGTATACTAGCGGGTCTAGCACAGATACGCAGTATTTT
J gene: TRBJ2-3
clone size: NA
V gene: TRBV7-7
D gene: TRBD2

CDR3 protein: CASSITGRDQPQHF
CDR3 DNA: TGTGCCAGTAGTATAACCGGGAGGGATCAGCCCCAGCATTTT
J gene: TRBJ1-5
clone size: once
V gene: TRBV19
D gene: NA

CDR3 protein: CAWSVLLAGVTYEQYF
CDR3 DNA: TGTGCCTGGAGTGTTTTATTAGCGGGGGTAACCTACGAGCAGTACTTC
J gene: TRBJ2-7
clone size: NA
V gene: TRBV30
D gene: TRBD2

CDR3 protein: CASSPDVGSTNTEAFF
CDR3 DNA: TGTGCCAGCAGCCCGGATGTGGGCAGCACCAACACTGAAGCTTTCTTT
J gene: TRBJ1-1
clone size: NA
V gene: TRBV5-6
D gene: NA

CDR3 protein: CAWSPGTGYTEAFF
CDR3 DNA: TGTGCCTGGAGTCCCGGGACAGGTTACACTGAAGCTTTCTTT
J gene: TRBJ1-1
clone size: NA
V gene: TRBV30
D gene: TRBD1

CDR3 protein: CASSLGPGKDIQYF
CDR3 DNA: TGTGCCAGCAGTTTGGGCCCCGGCAAGGACATTCAGTACTTC
J gene: TRBJ2-4
clone size: NA
V gene: TRBV6-6
D gene: NA

CDR3 protein: CASSWGGASQETQYF
CDR3 DNA: TGTGCCAGCAGCTGGGGAGGAGCATCCCAAGAGACCCAGTACTTC
J gene: TRBJ2-5
clone size: NA
V gene: TRBV7-2
D gene: NA

CDR3 protein: CASRSGTVEETQYF
CDR3 DNA: TGTGCCAGCAGGTCCGGGACAGTCGAAGAGACCCAGTACTTC
J gene: TRBJ2-5
clone size: NA
V gene: TRBV6-5
D gene: TRBD1

CDR3 protein: CASSLVWAGESGEQYF
CDR3 DNA: TGTGCCAGCAGCTTAGTCTGGGCGGGGGAGTCGGGGGAGCAGTACTTC
J gene: TRBJ2-7
clone size: once
V gene: TRBV11-2
D gene: TRBD2

CDR3 protein: CASRTLAGGGTGELFF
CDR3 DNA: TGTGCCAGCAGGACACTAGCGGGGGGTGGCACCGGGGAGCTGTTTTTT
J gene: TRBJ2-2
clone size: NA
V gene: TRBV7-9
D gene: TRBD2

CDR3 protein: CASGRGLGDTQYF
CDR3 DNA: TGTGCCAGCGGAAGGGGCCTCGGGGATACGCAGTATTTT
J gene: TRBJ2-3
clone size: NA
V gene: TRBV7-2
D gene: NA

CDR3 protein: CASSLQEGARMNTEAFF
CDR3 DNA: TGTGCCAGCAGCCTACAAGAGGGGGCGCGGATGAACACTGAAGCTTTCTTT
J gene: TRBJ1-1
clone size: NA
V gene: TRBV7-2
D gene: TRBD1

CDR3 protein: CASSWQKTDTQYF
CDR3 DNA: TGTGCCAGCAGCTGGCAGAAAACAGATACGCAGTATTTT
J gene: TRBJ2-3
clone size: NA
V gene: TRBV7-8
D gene: NA

CDR3 protein: CASSRGQGAGTEAFF
CDR3 DNA: TGTGCCAGTAGTCGGGGGCAGGGGGCGGGCACTGAAGCTTTCTTT
J gene: TRBJ1-1
clone size: NA
V gene: TRBV19
D gene: TRBD1

CDR3 protein: CAWNLATSGPQGEQYF
CDR3 DNA: TGTGCCTGGAACTTGGCGACTAGCGGTCCCCAAGGGGAGCAGTACTTC
J gene: TRBJ2-7
clone size: few
V gene: TRBV30
D gene: TRBD2

CDR3 protein: CASSQRNPDRADYGYTF
CDR3 DNA: TGTGCCAGCTCACAACGAAATCCGGACAGGGCGGACTATGGCTACACCTTC
J gene: TRBJ1-2
clone size: NA
V gene: TRBV18
D gene: TRBD1

CDR3 protein: CASSLLGSSGNTIYF
CDR3 DNA: TGCGCCAGCAGCTTGCTAGGTTCCTCTGGAAACACCATATATTTT
J gene: TRBJ1-3
clone size: NA
V gene: TRBV5-1
D gene: NA

CDR3 protein: CASSLGPSGGGEQFF
CDR3 DNA: TGTGCCAGCAGCTTAGGGCCTAGCGGGGGGGGTGAGCAGTTCTTC
J gene: TRBJ2-1
clone size: few
V gene: TRBV11-2
D gene: TRBD2

CDR3 protein: CASSRGGVGNTIYF
CDR3 DNA: TGTGCCAGCAGCCGAGGGGGAGTAGGAAACACCATATATTTT
J gene: TRBJ1-3
clone size: NA
V gene: TRBV14
D gene: NA

CDR3 protein: CASSPTGANQPQHF
CDR3 DNA: TGTGCCAGCTCACCTACAGGAGCCAATCAGCCCCAGCATTTT
J gene: TRBJ1-5
clone size: NA
V gene: TRBV18
D gene: NA

CDR3 protein: CASSLRSSGNTIYF
CDR3 DNA: TGTGCCAGCAGCTTACGGAGCTCTGGAAACACCATATATTTT
J gene: TRBJ1-3
clone size: NA
V gene: TRBV7-2
D gene: NA

CDR3 protein: CASSLLVAAYNEQFF
CDR3 DNA: TGTGCCAGCAGTTTATTAGTAGCGGCCTACAATGAGCAGTTCTTC
J gene: TRBJ2-1
clone size: NA
V gene: TRBV27
D gene: NA

CDR3 protein: CASSLAGSGGRETQYF
CDR3 DNA: TGTGCCAGCAGCTTAGCGGGTAGCGGGGGACGGGAGACCCAGTACTTC
J gene: TRBJ2-5
clone size: NA
V gene: TRBV7-7
D gene: TRBD2

CDR3 protein: CASSPSGGVQPQHF
CDR3 DNA: TGTGCCAGCAGCCCTAGCGGGGGCGTTCAGCCCCAGCATTTT
J gene: TRBJ1-5
clone size: NA
V gene: TRBV7-2
D gene: NA

CDR3 protein: CASSLWGGQGAPLHF
CDR3 DNA: TGTGCCAGCAGCTTGTGGGGTGGACAGGGTGCACCCCTCCACTTT
J gene: TRBJ1-6
clone size: NA
V gene: TRBV5-4
D gene: TRBD1

CDR3 protein: CATQDRDGQETQYF
CDR3 DNA: TGTGCCACTCAAGACAGGGACGGCCAAGAGACCCAGTACTTC
J gene: TRBJ2-5
clone size: few
V gene: TRBV10-3
D gene: TRBD1

CDR3 protein: CASSRTGGTGELFF
CDR3 DNA: TGTGCCAGCAGTCGGACAGGGGGCACCGGGGAGCTGTTTTTT
J gene: TRBJ2-2
clone size: few
V gene: TRBV6-6
D gene: TRBD1

CDR3 protein: CASSSPLMREPLDNEQFF
CDR3 DNA: TGTGCCAGCAGCTCTCCCCTAATGCGGGAACCCCTAGACAATGAGCAGTTCTTC
J gene: TRBJ2-1
clone size: once
V gene: TRBV7-8
D gene: NA

CDR3 protein: CASSVLTPGQGSTEAFF
CDR3 DNA: TGTGCCAGCAGTGTCCTCACTCCCGGACAGGGAAGCACTGAAGCTTTCTTT
J gene: TRBJ1-1
clone size: NA
V gene: TRBV2
D gene: TRBD1

CDR3 protein: CASSRGSPANTGELFF
CDR3 DNA: TGTGCCAGCAGCCGAGGGTCTCCAGCGAACACCGGGGAGCTGTTTTTT
J gene: TRBJ2-2
clone size: NA
V gene: TRBV5-4
D gene: NA